This T cell receptor beta chain was documented in a study of T cell responses to AZD1222 COVID-19 vaccine. As for the study in general: Some second doses came at about 4 weeks and others at about 12 weeks; these were pooled. Regarding the study as a whole: Repertoires in all cases were sampled only once the peak T cell response had passed. Recipients of AZD1222 seropositive at baseline numbered only five or six. Distributed over spike, vaccine-associated CD4 TCRs predominated at 160-218 and 743-854.

In germline, CDR1 is MNHEY, CDR2 SVGAGI. Losses at the gene ends were 0 bases for V and 8 bases for J; bases not matched to a gene: 5. CDR3 length equals 15 residues. Generated by immunoSEQ multiplex PCR, the TCRdb table keeps only in-frame clones and is missing some. The sample carries about 94,000 clones, 90% recorded once. A remark on this clone: Its cognate antigen is unknown.

The sequenced sample was peripheral blood, obtained on day 0 of AZD1222 vaccination. The chain is built from TRBV6-5 and TRBJ1-4, with TRBD1 matching 8 bases. The receptor comes from an adult in good health. CDR3 nucleotides: TGTGCCAGCAGTTACTCAGGACAGGGTGAGGAAAAACTGTTTTTT. Amino acids: CASSYSGQGEEKLFF.